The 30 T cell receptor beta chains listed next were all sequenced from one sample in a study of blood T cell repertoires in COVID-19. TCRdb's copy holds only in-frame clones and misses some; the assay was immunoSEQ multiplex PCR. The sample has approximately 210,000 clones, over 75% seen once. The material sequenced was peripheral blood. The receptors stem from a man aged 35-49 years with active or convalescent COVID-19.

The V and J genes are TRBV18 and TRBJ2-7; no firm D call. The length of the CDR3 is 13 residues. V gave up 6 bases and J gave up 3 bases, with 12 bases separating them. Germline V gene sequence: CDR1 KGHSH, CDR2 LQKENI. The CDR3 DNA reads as TGTGCCAGCTCTCTTGGCGGTTACTACGAGCAGTACTTC. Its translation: CASSLGGYYEQYF.

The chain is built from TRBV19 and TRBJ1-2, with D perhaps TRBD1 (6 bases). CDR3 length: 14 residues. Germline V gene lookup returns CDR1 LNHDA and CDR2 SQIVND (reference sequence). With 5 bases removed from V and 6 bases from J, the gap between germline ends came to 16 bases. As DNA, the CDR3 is TGTGCCAGTAGTGCCCGCCGGGGGGCCAATGGCTACACCTTC. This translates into CASSARRGANGYTF.

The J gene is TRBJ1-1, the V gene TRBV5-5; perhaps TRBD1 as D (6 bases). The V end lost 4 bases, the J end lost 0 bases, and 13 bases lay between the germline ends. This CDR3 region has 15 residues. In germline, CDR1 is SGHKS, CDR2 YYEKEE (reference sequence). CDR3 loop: CASSKQQGLNTEAFF. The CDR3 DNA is TGTGCCAGCAGCAAGCAACAGGGACTGAACACTGAAGCTTTCTTT.

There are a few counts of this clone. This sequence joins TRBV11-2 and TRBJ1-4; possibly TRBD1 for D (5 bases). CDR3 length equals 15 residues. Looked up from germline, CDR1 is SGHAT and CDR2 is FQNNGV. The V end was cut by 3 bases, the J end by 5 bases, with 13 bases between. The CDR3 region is CASSFGWGVNEKLFF. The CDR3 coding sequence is TGTGCCAGCAGCTTCGGGTGGGGCGTGAATGAAAAACTGTTTTTT.

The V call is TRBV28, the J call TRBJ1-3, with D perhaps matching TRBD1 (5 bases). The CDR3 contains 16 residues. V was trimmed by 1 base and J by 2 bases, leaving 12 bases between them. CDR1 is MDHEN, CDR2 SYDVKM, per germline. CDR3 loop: CASSLYPDSTGNTIYF. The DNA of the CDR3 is TGTGCCAGCAGTTTATATCCCGACAGTACTGGAAACACCATATATTTT.

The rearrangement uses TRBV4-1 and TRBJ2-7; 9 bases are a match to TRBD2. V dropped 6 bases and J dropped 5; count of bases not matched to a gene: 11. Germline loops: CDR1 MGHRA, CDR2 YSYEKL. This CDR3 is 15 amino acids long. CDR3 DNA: TGCGCCAGCAGTGTTGAGGCGGGAGGGCCCGACGAGCAGTACTTC. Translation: CASSVEAGGPDEQYF.

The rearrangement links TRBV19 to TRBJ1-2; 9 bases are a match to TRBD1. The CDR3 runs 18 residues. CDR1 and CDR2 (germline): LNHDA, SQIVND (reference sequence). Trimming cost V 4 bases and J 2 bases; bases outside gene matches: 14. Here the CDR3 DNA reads TGTGCCAGTAGTACCGAAGGGAGTTACAGGGGGCGAAACTATGGCTACACCTTC. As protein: CASSTEGSYRGRNYGYTF. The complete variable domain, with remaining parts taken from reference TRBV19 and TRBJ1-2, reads DGGITQSPKYLFRKEGQNVTLSCEQNLNHDAMYWYRQDPGQGLRLIYYSQIVNDFQKGDIAEGYSVSREKKESFPLTVTSAQKNPTAFYLCASSTEGSYRGRNYGYTFGSGTRLTVV.

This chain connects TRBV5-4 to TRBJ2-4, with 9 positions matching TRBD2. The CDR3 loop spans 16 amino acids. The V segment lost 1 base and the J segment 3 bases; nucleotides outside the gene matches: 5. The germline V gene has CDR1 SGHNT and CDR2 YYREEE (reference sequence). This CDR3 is CASSLFNSGGKNIQYF. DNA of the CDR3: TGTGCCAGCAGCTTGTTTAATAGCGGGGGCAAAAACATTCAGTACTTC.

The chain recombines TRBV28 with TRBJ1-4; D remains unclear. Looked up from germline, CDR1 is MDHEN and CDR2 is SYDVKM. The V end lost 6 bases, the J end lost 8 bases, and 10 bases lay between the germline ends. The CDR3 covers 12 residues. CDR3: CASSYTREKLFF. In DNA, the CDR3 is TGTGCCAGCAGCTATACCAGGGAAAAACTGTTTTTT.

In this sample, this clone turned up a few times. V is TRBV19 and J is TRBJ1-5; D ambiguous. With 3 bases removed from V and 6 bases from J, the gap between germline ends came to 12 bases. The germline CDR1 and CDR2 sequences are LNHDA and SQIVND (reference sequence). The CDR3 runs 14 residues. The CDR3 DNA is TGTGCCAGTAGTATGGGAGGTGAGGTTCAGCCCCAGCATTTT. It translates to CASSMGGEVQPQHF. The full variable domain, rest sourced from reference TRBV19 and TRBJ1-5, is DGGITQSPKYLFRKEGQNVTLSCEQNLNHDAMYWYRQDPGQGLRLIYYSQIVNDFQKGDIAEGYSVSREKKESFPLTVTSAQKNPTAFYLCASSMGGEVQPQHFGDGTRLSIL.

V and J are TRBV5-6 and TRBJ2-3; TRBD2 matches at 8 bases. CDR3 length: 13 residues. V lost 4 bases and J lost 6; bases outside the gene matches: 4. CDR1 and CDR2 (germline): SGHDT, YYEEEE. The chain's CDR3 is CASSTGGADTQYF. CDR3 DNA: TGTGCCAGCAGCACCGGGGGGGCTGATACGCAGTATTTT.

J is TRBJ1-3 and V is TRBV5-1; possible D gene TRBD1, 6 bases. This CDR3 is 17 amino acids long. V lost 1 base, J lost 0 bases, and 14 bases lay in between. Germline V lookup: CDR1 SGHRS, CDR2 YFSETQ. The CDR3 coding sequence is TGCGCCAGCAGCTTGAGCCCCCGGGACACCTCTGGAAACACCATATATTTT. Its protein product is CASSLSPRDTSGNTIYF.

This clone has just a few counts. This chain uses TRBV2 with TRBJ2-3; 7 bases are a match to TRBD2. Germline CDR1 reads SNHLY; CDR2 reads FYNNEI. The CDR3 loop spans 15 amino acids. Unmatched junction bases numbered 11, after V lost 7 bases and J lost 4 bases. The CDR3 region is CASKFGTTQADTQYF. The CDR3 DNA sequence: TGTGCCAGCAAATTCGGGACTACCCAAGCAGATACGCAGTATTTT. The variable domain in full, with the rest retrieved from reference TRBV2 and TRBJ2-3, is EPEVTQTPSHQVTQMGQEVILRCVPISNHLYFYWYRQILGQKVEFLVSFYNNEISEKSEIFDDQFSVERPDGSNFTLKIRSTKLEDSAMYFCASKFGTTQADTQYFGPGTRLTVL.

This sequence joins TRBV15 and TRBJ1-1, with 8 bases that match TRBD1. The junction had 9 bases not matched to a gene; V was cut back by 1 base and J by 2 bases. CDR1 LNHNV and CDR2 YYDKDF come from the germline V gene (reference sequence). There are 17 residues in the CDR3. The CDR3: CATSRGTGTGVNTEAFF. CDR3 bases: TGTGCCACCAGCAGAGGGACCGGGACAGGCGTAAACACTGAAGCTTTCTTT.

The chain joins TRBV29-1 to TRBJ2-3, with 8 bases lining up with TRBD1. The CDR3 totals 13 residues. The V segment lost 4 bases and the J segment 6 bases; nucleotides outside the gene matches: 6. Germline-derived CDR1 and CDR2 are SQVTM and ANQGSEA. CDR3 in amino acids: CSVGAGGPDTQYF. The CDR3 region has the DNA TGCAGCGTTGGGGCAGGGGGCCCGGATACGCAGTATTTT.

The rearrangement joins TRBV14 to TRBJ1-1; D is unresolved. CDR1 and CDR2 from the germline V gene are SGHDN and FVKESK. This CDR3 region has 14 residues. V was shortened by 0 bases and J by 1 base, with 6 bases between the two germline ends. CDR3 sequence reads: CASSQDNGNTEAFF. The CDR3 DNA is TGTGCCAGCAGCCAAGATAACGGGAACACTGAAGCTTTCTTT.

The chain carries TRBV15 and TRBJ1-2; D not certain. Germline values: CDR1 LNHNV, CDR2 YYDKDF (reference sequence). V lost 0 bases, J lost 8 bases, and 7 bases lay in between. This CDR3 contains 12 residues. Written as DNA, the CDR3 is TGTGCCACCAGCAGAGATGTAGTCGGCTACACCTTC. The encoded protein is CATSRDVVGYTF.

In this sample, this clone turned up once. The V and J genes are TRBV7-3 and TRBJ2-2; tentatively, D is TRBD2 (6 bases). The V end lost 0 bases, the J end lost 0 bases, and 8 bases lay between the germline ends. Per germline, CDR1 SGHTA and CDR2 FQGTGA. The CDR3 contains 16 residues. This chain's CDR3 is CASSLTGGTNTGELFF. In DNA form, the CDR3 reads TGTGCCAGCAGCTTAACGGGCGGGACGAACACCGGGGAGCTGTTTTTT. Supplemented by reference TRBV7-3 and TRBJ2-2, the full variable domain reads GAGVSQTPSNKVTEKGKYVELRCDPISGHTALYWYRQSLGQGPEFLIYFQGTGAADDSGLPNDRFFAVRPEGSVSTLKIQRTERGDSAVYLCASSLTGGTNTGELFFGEGSRLTVL.

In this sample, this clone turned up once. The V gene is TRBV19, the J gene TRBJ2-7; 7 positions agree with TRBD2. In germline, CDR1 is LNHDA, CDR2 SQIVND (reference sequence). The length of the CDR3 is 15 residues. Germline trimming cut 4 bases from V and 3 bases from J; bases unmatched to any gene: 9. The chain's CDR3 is CASSTGGRGSYEQYF. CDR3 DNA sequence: TGTGCCAGTAGTACTGGCGGGAGAGGGAGCTACGAGCAGTACTTC.

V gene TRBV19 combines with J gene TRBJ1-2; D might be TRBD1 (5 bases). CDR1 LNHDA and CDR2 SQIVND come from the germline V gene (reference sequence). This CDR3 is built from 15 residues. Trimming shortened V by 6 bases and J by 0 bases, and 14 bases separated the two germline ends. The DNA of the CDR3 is TGTGCCAGTAGCACCCAGACAGCTTCTAACTATGGCTACACCTTC. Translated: CASSTQTASNYGYTF.

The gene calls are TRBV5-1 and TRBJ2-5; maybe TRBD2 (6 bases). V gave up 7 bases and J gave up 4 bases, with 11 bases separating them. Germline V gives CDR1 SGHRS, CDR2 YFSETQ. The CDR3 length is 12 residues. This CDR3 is CASRSGRETQYF. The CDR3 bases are TGCGCCAGCCGCTCCGGGAGAGAGACCCAGTACTTC.

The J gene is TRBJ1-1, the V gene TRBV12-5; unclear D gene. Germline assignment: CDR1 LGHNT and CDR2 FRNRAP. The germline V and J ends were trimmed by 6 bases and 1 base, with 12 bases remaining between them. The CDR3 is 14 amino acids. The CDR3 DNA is TGTGCTAGTGGCCTCGGAGGTGAGAACACTGAAGCTTTCTTT. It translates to CASGLGGENTEAFF. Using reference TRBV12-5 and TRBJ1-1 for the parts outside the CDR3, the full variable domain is DARVTQTPRHKVTEMGQEVTMRCQPILGHNTVFWYRQTMMQGLELLAYFRNRAPLDDSGMPKDRFSAEMPDATLATLKIQPSEPRDSAVYFCASGLGGENTEAFFGQGTRLTVV.

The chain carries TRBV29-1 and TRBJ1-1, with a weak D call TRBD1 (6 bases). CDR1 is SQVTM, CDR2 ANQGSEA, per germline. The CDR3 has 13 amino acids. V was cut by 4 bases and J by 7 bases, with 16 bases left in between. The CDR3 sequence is CSVAGGDSSEAFF. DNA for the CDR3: TGCAGCGTTGCGGGGGGCGATTCGAGTGAAGCTTTCTTT.

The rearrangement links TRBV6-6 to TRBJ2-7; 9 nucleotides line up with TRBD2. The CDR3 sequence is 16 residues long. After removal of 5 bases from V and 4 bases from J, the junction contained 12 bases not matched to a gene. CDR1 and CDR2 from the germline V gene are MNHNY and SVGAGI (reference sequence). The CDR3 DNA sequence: TGTGCCAGCAGTCTCTACTTTAGCGGGAGTATGTACGAGCAGTACTTC. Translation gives CASSLYFSGSMYEQYF.

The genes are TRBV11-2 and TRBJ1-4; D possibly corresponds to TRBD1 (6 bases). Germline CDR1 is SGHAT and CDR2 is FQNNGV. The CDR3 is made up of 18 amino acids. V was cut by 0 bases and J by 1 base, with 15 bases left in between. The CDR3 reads CASSLDFRGRLTNEKLFF. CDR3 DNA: TGTGCCAGCAGCTTAGATTTCAGGGGAAGATTAACTAATGAAAAACTGTTTTTT.

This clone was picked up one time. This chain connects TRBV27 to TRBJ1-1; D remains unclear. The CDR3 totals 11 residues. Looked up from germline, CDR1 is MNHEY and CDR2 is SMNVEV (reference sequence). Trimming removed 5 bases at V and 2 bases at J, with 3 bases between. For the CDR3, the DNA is TGTGCCAGCAGTCATAACACTGAAGCTTTCTTT. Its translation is CASSHNTEAFF.

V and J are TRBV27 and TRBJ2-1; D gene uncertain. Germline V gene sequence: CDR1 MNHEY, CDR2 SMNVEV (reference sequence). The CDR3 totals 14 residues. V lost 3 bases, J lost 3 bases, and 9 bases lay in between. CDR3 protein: CASSFRGYYNEQFF. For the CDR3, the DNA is TGTGCCAGCAGTTTTCGCGGTTACTACAATGAGCAGTTCTTC.

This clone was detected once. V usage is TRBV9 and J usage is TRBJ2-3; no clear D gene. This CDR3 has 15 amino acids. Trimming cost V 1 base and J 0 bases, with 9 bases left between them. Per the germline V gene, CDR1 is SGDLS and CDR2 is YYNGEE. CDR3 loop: CASSVSPESTDTQYF. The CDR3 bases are TGTGCCAGCAGCGTATCCCCTGAGAGCACAGATACGCAGTATTTT.

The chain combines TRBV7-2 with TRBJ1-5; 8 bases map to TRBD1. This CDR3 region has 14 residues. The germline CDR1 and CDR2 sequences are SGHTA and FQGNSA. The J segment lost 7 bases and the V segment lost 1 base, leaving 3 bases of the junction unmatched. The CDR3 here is CASSLDTGGQPQHF. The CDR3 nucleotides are TGTGCCAGCAGCTTAGATACAGGGGGGCAGCCCCAGCATTTT.

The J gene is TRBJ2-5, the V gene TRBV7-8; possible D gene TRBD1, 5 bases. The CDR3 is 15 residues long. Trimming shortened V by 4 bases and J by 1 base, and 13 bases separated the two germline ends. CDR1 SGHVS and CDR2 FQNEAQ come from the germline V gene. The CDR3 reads CASSSPQGSQETQYF. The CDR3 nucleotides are TGTGCCAGCAGCTCCCCCCAGGGCTCCCAAGAGACCCAGTACTTC.